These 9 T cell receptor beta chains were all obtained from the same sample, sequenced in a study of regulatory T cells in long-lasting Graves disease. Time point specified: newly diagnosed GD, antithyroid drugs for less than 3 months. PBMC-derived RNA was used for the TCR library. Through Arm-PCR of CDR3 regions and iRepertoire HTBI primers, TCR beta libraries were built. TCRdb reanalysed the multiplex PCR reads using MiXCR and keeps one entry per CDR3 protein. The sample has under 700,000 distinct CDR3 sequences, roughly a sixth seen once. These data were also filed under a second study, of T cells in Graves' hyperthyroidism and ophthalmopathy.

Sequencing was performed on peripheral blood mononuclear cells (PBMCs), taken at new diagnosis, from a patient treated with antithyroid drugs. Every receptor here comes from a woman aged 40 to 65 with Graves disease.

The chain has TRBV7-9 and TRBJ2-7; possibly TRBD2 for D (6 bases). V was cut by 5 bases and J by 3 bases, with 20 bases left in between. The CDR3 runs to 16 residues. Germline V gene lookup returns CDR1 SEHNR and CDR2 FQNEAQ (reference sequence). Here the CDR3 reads CASSLAPEEGLYEQYF. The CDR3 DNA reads TGTGCCAGCAGCCTCGCACCCGAGGAGGGGCTCTACGAGCAGTACTTC.

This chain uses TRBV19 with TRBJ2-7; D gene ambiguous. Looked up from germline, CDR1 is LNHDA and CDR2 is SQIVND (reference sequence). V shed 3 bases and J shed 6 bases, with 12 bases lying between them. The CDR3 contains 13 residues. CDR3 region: CASSIGRVGEQYF. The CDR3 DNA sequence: TGTGCCAGTAGTATCGGAAGAGTCGGCGAGCAGTACTTC.

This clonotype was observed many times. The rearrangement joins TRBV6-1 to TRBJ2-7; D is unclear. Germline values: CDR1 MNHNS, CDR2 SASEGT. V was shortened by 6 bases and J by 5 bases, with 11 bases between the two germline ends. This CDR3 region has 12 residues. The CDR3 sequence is CASRSLPHEQYF. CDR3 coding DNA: TGTGCCAGCAGGAGCCTTCCACACGAGCAGTACTTC.

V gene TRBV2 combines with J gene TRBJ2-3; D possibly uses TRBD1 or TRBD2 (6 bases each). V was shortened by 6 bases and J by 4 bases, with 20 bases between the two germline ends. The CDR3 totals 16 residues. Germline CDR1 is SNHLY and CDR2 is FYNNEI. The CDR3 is CASSLLGGGPADTQYF. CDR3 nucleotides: TGTGCCAGCAGCCTCTTGGGTGGGGGGCCAGCAGATACGCAGTATTTT.

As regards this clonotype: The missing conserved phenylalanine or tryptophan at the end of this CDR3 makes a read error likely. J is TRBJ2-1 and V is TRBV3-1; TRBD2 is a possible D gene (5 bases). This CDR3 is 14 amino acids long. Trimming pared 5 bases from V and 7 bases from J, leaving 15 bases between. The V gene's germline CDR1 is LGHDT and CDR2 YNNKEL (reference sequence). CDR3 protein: CASSGWRAENEQFS. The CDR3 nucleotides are TGTGCCAGCAGCGGATGGCGGGCGGAGAATGAGCAGTTCTCC.

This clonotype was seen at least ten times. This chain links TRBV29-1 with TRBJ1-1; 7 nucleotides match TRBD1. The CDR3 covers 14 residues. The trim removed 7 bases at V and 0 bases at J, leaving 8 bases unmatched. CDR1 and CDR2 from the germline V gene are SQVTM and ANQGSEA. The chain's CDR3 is CSALGTVLNTEAFF. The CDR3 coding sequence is TGCAGCGCCCTCGGGACAGTTTTGAACACTGAAGCTTTCTTT.

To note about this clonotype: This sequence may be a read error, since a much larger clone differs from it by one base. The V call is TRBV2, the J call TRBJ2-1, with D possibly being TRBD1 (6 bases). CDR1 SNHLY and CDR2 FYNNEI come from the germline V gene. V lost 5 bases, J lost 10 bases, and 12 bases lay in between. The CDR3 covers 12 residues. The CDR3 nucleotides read TGTGCCAGCAGTTACAGGGTATACGAGCAGTTCTTC. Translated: CASSYRVYEQFF.

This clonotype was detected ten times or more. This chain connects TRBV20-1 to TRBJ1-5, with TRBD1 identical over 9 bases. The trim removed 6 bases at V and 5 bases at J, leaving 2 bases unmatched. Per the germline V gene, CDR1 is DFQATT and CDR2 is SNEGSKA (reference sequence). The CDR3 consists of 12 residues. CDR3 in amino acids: CSAWTGDQPQHF. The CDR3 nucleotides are TGCAGTGCGTGGACAGGGGATCAGCCCCAGCATTTT.

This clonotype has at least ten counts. The CDR3 DNA is TGTGCCAGCAGCTTCCCCGGTGGAACAGATACGCAGTATTTT. Its translation is CASSFPGGTDTQYF. The chain carries TRBV7-9 and TRBJ2-3; no clear D gene. This CDR3 contains 14 residues. The germline V gene encodes CDR1 SEHNR and CDR2 FQNEAQ (reference sequence). Trimming took off 3 bases at V and 3 bases at J, with 10 bases between the two ends.